This entry lists 24 T cell receptor beta chains sequenced from one sample in a study of human T cells and chemical hapten exposure. Documented time point: patch test 1, 2 weeks after DPC sensitization. Treatment defined: therapeutic diphenylcyclopropenone sensitization with weekly scalp DPC. TCRdb independently ran MiXCR on the RACE reads; one entry per CDR3 protein. The table has some 83,000 distinct CDR3 sequences, around a tenth seen once. Sequencing was performed on whole blood, taken in connection with sensitization to the hapten diphenylcyclopropenone (DPC). The receptors stem from a woman in her fifties or sixties with alopecia areata. Some clones in this sample may be carry-over from other donors' samples.

Ten or more counts support this clonotype. The chain is built from TRBV7-2 and TRBJ1-3; 9 nucleotides match TRBD1. Unmatched junction bases numbered 5, after V lost 5 bases and J lost 3 bases. This CDR3 spans 15 amino acids. In germline, CDR1 is SGHTA, CDR2 FQGNSA. CDR3 amino acids: CASSPGTGNGNTIYF. The CDR3 nucleotides are TGTGCCAGCAGCCCCGGGACAGGGAATGGAAACACCATATATTTT.

This clonotype was counted a few times. The chain has TRBV20-1 and TRBJ2-5; 10 bases agree with TRBD2. Germline loops: CDR1 DFQATT, CDR2 SNEGSKA (reference sequence). This CDR3 contains 15 residues. V shed 2 bases and J 5 bases; nucleotides not matched to a gene: 8. In nucleotides, the CDR3 is TGCAGTGCTAGACTCTTAGCGGGGGGCGGGGAGACCCAGTACTTC. It is translated as CSARLLAGGGETQYF.

This clonotype was seen more than once but under ten times. The chain carries TRBV20-1 and TRBJ2-1; 11 positions agree with TRBD2. The CDR3 has 17 amino acids. V was clipped by 0 bases and J by 8 bases; unmatched bases: 12. The germline gives CDR1 DFQATT, CDR2 SNEGSKA (reference sequence). CDR3 in amino acids: CSAREGLAGPTGDEQFF. CDR3 in DNA: TGCAGTGCTAGAGAAGGACTAGCGGGCCCCACGGGAGATGAGCAGTTCTTC.

The chain is built from TRBV14 and TRBJ2-4; D possibly corresponds to TRBD1 (6 bases). Germline V lookup: CDR1 SGHDN, CDR2 FVKESK. V lost 4 bases and J 0 bases, leaving 13 bases between the germline ends. The CDR3 runs 16 residues. The CDR3 DNA sequence: TGTGCCAGCAGCCCCCAAGGGGGTCTAGCCAAAAACATTCAGTACTTC. It encodes CASSPQGGLAKNIQYF.

This clonotype was found a few times. Here the CDR3 reads CASSEAVVRGNEQFF. The CDR3 DNA follows: TGTGCCAGCAGTGAAGCGGTGGTCCGCGGCAATGAGCAGTTCTTC. The chain recombines TRBV6-1 with TRBJ2-1; no clear D gene. CDR3 size: 15 residues. Trimming cost V 0 bases and J 6 bases, with 12 bases left between them. Germline CDR1 is MNHNS and CDR2 is SASEGT.

Many counts were recorded for this clonotype. This rearrangement joins TRBV6-5 to TRBJ1-3, with 9 bases lining up with TRBD1. This CDR3 has 20 residues. Germline-derived CDR1 and CDR2 are MNHEY and SVGAGI. Trimming removed 2 bases from V and 2 bases from J; junction bases left unmatched: 16. CDR3 DNA: TGTGCCAGCAGTTACACGTACAGGGACAGGGCCACCTTTACTGGAAACACCATATATTTT. Translation: CASSYTYRDRATFTGNTIYF.

This clonotype has at least ten counts. V gene TRBV7-2 combines with J gene TRBJ2-3; 8 nucleotides match TRBD1. V lost 6 bases and J lost 9; bases outside the gene matches: 5. The CDR3 has 12 residues. The germline V gene encodes CDR1 SGHTA and CDR2 FQGNSA. The CDR3 DNA reads TGTGCCAGCAGACCGACAGGGGTCACGCAGTATTTT. Translation gives CASRPTGVTQYF.

At least ten counts were recorded for this clonotype. The chain carries TRBV6-2 or TRBV6-3 and TRBJ2-1; D remains ambiguous. The V gene's germline CDR1 is MNHEY and CDR2 SVGEGT. The CDR3 totals 12 residues. V shed 6 bases and J shed 5 bases, with 8 bases lying between them. Here the CDR3 DNA reads TGTGCCAGCAGACGTCTAAACAATGAGCAGTTCTTC. Protein: CASRRLNNEQFF.

In this sample, this clonotype turned up many times. The genes are TRBV10-2 and TRBJ2-1; D is unclear. This CDR3 is built from 13 residues. V was shortened by 3 bases and J by 0 bases, with 3 bases between the two germline ends. Per germline, CDR1 WSHSY and CDR2 SAAADI. CDR3 DNA: TGCGCCAGCAGTGAATACTCCTACAATGAGCAGTTCTTC. It translates to CASSEYSYNEQFF.

The chain is built from TRBV20-1 and TRBJ2-1, with 11 positions matching TRBD2. V lost 6 bases and J lost 8; bases outside the gene matches: 9. This CDR3 contains 14 residues. Germline CDR1 reads DFQATT; CDR2 reads SNEGSKA (reference sequence). This chain's CDR3 is CSASLAGAWDEQFF. The CDR3 DNA reads as TGCAGTGCCTCACTAGCGGGAGCGTGGGATGAGCAGTTCTTC.

The rearrangement joins TRBV21-1 to TRBJ2-3; the table's TRBD1 call for D was not verified on the DNA. TRBV21-1 is given as a pseudogene. This CDR3 region has 15 residues. CDR3 in DNA: TGTGCCAGCAGCCCACCGGGCCCTATCACAGATACGCAGTATTTT. Amino acid sequence: CASSPPGPITDTQYF.

This clonotype was seen a handful of times. The chain employs TRBV5-1 and TRBJ2-3; 8 nucleotides match TRBD2. Germline assignment: CDR1 SGHRS and CDR2 YFSETQ. The CDR3 contains 15 residues. Trimming at V came to 2 bases and at J to 4 bases, leaving 6 bases not matched to a gene. CDR3: CASSFSAGVADTQYF. DNA of the CDR3: TGCGCCAGCAGCTTCTCAGCGGGAGTAGCAGATACGCAGTATTTT.

This clonotype turned up a few times. The V and J genes are TRBV29-1 and TRBJ2-3, with D perhaps being TRBD1 or TRBD2 (6 bases each). This CDR3 region has 14 residues. V lost 6 bases and J lost 2, with 15 bases in between. The germline gives CDR1 SQVTM, CDR2 ANQGSEA. In DNA, the CDR3 is TGCAGCGTCACATGGGGGGCCAACACAGATACGCAGTATTTT. Protein product: CSVTWGANTDTQYF.

This clonotype occurred many times. The chain is built from TRBV4-3 and TRBJ2-5; possibly TRBD2 for D (5 bases). V was shortened by 0 bases and J by 6 bases, with 17 bases between the two germline ends. The CDR3 runs to 16 residues. Germline-derived CDR1 and CDR2 are LGHNA and YSLEER. The CDR3 here is CASSQDAGSTPKTQYF. The CDR3 region has the DNA TGCGCCAGCAGCCAAGATGCGGGCAGCACCCCTAAGACCCAGTACTTC.

The chain is built from TRBV6-1 and TRBJ1-2; D ambiguous. The CDR3 has 15 amino acids. V gave up 2 bases and J gave up 0 bases, with 10 bases separating them. CDR1 and CDR2 from the germline V gene are MNHNS and SASEGT. The CDR3 sequence: CASSERWTTNYGYTF. The CDR3 nucleotides read TGTGCCAGCAGTGAAAGGTGGACCACTAACTATGGCTACACCTTC.

This clonotype came up many times. This chain links TRBV7-8 with TRBJ2-1; weak D call: TRBD2 (5 bases). Germline CDR1 SGHVS, CDR2 FQNEAQ. V was trimmed by 2 bases and J by 14 bases, leaving 19 bases between them. The CDR3 extends over 14 amino acids. In nucleotides, the CDR3 is TGTGCCAGCAGCTTATTGGACTCCGATCCTCATGAGTTCTTC. Amino acid sequence: CASSLLDSDPHEFF.

The table lists this clonotype with many counts. CDR3 in amino acids: CASSLRLAGKEQFF. In nucleotides, the CDR3 is TGTGCCAGCAGCTTAAGGTTAGCGGGTAAGGAGCAGTTCTTC. The chain employs TRBV11-2 and TRBJ2-1; 7 nucleotides agree with TRBD2. Germline V gene lookup returns CDR1 SGHAT and CDR2 FQNNGV. This CDR3 has 14 amino acids. Germline trimming cut 2 bases from V and 10 bases from J; bases unmatched to any gene: 8.

This clonotype was counted ten times or more. This chain uses TRBV7-6 with TRBJ1-4, with D tentatively TRBD1 (5 bases). Germline CDR1 is SGHVS and CDR2 is FNYEAQ. The CDR3 is made up of 14 amino acids. V lost 6 bases to trimming and J lost 7 bases, with 15 bases between them. CDR3 region: CASSQLGRGEKLFF. CDR3 in DNA: TGTGCCAGCAGTCAGTTGGGTAGGGGTGAAAAACTGTTTTTT.

This clonotype has a handful of counts. The chain combines TRBV18 with TRBJ1-1; a possible D gene is TRBD1 (6 bases). Germline lookup yields CDR1 KGHSH and CDR2 LQKENI. CDR3 length: 16 amino acids. V lost 3 bases to trimming and J lost 5 bases, with 19 bases between them. The DNA of the CDR3 is TGTGCCAGCTCACCTATGGCAGCCCCGAGGGGGACTGAAGCTTTCTTT. This codes for CASSPMAAPRGTEAFF.

The sample holds many counts of this clonotype. The gene calls are TRBV14 and TRBJ2-7; 10 bases align to TRBD2. Germline trimming cut 4 bases from V and 4 bases from J; bases unmatched to any gene: 13. Germline assignment: CDR1 SGHDN and CDR2 FVKESK. The length of the CDR3 is 17 residues. DNA of the CDR3: TGTGCCAGCAGCCGAACGATTACTAGCGGGATATATTACGAGCAGTACTTC. Translation gives CASSRTITSGIYYEQYF. Supplemented by reference TRBV14 and TRBJ2-7, the full variable domain reads EAGVTQFPSHSVIEKGQTVTLRCDPISGHDNLYWYRRVMGKEIKFLLHFVKESKQDESGMPNNRFLAERTGGTYSTLKVQPAELEDSGVYFCASSRTITSGIYYEQYFGPGTRLTVT.

As concerns this clonotype: One base away lies a much larger clone, so this may be a sequencing read error. The chain combines TRBV7-2 with TRBJ2-3; a possible D gene is TRBD1 (5 bases). With 5 bases removed from V and 1 base from J, the gap between germline ends came to 13 bases. CDR1 and CDR2 from the germline V gene are SGHTA and FQGNSA. The CDR3 runs 15 residues. Here the CDR3 DNA reads TGTGCCAGCAGCGGAATAGGGGTGGGCACAGATACGCAGTATTTT. Translation gives CASSGIGVGTDTQYF.

This clonotype was picked up a small number of times. The chain uses TRBV20-1 and TRBJ2-1; 8 bases map to TRBD2. The CDR3 has 16 residues. The V gene end was trimmed by 0 bases and the J gene end by 4 bases; junction bases not matched to a gene: 8. In germline, CDR1 is DFQATT, CDR2 SNEGSKA (reference sequence). The CDR3 bases are TGCAGTGCTAGAGATATAAGCGGGAGTAGATACAATGAGCAGTTCTTC. Protein product: CSARDISGSRYNEQFF.

The rearrangement joins TRBV7-9 to TRBJ1-2, with 7 bases fitting TRBD1. The CDR3 is 14 amino acids. CDR1 and CDR2 from the germline V gene are SEHNR and FQNEAQ (reference sequence). V lost 7 bases to trimming and J lost 0 bases; unmatched junction nucleotides: 5. The chain's CDR3 is CASIPTGTNYGYTF. CDR3 nucleotide sequence: TGTGCCAGCATCCCGACAGGGACTAACTATGGCTACACCTTC.

This clonotype was recorded at least ten times. The rearrangement joins TRBV27 to TRBJ2-5; 7 nucleotides line up with TRBD1. The V segment lost 8 bases and the J segment 3 bases; nucleotides outside the gene matches: 9. The CDR3 totals 14 residues. The germline V gene encodes CDR1 MNHEY and CDR2 SMNVEV (reference sequence). The CDR3 loop is CASGRTGGKETQYF. Written as DNA, the CDR3 is TGTGCCAGCGGAAGGACAGGTGGAAAAGAGACCCAGTACTTC.